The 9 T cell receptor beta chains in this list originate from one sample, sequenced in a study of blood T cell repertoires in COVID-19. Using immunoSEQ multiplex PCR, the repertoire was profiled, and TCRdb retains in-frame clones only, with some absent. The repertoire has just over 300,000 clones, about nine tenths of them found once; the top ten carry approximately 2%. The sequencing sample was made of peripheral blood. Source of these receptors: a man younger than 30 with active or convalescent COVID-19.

The chain's CDR3 is CAASPGVGSSYEQYF. The CDR3 DNA follows: TGTGCCGCAAGCCCAGGGGTCGGAAGCTCCTACGAGCAGTACTTC. This chain connects TRBV6-5 to TRBJ2-7, with D maybe TRBD1 (6 bases). Deletions cut 11 bases from V and 0 bases from J, with 20 bases between. This CDR3 contains 15 residues. The V gene's germline CDR1 is MNHEY and CDR2 SVGAGI.

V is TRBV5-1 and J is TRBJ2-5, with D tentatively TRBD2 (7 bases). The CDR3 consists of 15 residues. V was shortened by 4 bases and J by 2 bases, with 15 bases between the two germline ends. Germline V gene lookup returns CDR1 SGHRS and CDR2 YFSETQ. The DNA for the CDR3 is TGCGCCAGCAGCCCCATGGGGGGGCCGCAAGAGACCCAGTACTTC. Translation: CASSPMGGPQETQYF. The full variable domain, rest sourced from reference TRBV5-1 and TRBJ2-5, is KAGVTQTPRYLIKTRGQQVTLSCSPISGHRSVSWYQQTPGQGLQFLFEYFSETQRNKGNFPGRFSGRQFSNSRSEMNVSTLELGDSALYLCASSPMGGPQETQYFGPGTRLLVL.

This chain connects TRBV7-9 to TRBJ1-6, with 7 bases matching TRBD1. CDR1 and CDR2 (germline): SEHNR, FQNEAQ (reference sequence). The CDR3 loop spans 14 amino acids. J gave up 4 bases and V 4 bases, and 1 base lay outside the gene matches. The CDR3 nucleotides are TGTGCCAGCAGCTCGGGACAGTATAATTCACCCCTCCACTTT. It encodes CASSSGQYNSPLHF.

CDR3 loop: CASRHNNEQFF. The CDR3 bases are TGTGCCAGCAGACACAACAATGAGCAGTTCTTC. The chain couples TRBV28 to TRBJ2-1; no reliable D call. The CDR3 runs to 11 residues. V was pared by 6 bases and J by 5 bases, with 5 bases between. Germline lookup yields CDR1 MDHEN and CDR2 SYDVKM.

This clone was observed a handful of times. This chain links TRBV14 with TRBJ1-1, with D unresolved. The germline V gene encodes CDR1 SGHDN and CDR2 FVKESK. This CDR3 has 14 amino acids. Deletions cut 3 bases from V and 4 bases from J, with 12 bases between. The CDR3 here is CASSQETGATEAFF. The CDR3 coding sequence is TGTGCCAGCAGCCAGGAAACTGGAGCCACTGAAGCTTTCTTT.

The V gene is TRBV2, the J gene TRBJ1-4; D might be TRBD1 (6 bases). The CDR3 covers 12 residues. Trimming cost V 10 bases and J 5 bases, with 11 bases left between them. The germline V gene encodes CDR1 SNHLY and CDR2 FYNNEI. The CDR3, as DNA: TGTGCCAAGGGGGGGAGGAATGAAAAACTGTTTTTT. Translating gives CAKGGRNEKLFF.

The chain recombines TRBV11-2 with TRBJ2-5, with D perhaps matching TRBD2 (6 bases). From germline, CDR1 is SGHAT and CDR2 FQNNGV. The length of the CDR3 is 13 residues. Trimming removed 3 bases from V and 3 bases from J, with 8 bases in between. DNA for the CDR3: TGTGCCAGCAGCTTTAGCGGAAAAGAGACCCAGTACTTC. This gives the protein CASSFSGKETQYF.

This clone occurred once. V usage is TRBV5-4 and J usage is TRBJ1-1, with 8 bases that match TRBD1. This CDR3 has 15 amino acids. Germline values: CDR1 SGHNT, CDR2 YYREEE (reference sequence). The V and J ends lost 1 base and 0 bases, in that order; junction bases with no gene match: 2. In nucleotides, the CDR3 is TGTGCCAGCAGCTTGAGGGACAGGTTGAACACTGAAGCTTTCTTT. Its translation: CASSLRDRLNTEAFF.

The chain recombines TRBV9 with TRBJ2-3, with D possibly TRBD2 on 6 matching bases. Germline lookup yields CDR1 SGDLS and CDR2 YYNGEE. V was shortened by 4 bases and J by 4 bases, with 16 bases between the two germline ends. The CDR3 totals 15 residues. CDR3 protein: CASSTQGLPADTQYF. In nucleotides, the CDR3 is TGTGCCAGCAGCACCCAGGGACTCCCCGCAGATACGCAGTATTTT.